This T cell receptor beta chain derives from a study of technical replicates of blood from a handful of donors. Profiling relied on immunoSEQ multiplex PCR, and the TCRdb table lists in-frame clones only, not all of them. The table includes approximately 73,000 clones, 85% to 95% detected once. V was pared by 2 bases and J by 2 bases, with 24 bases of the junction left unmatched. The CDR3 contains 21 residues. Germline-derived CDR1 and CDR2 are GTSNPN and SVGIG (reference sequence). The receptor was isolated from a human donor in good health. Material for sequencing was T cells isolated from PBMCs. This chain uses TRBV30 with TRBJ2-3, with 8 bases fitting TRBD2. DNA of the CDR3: TGTGCCTGGAGTTTTCCGGAGGCGACGGGGGGGGCGAGAGGGGTCACAGATACGCAGTATTTT. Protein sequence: CAWSFPEATGGARGVTDTQYF. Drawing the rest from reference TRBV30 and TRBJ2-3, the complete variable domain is SQTIHQWPATLVQPVGSPLSLECTVEGTSNPNLYWYRQAAGRGLQLLFYSVGIGQISSEVPQNLSASRPQDRQFILSSKKLLLSDSGFYLCAWSFPEATGGARGVTDTQYFGPGTRLTVL.